This T cell receptor beta chain appears in the sequencing data of a study of CD8+CD57+ T cells in acquired aplastic anemia. Genomic DNA provided the template from which TCR beta VDJ and CDR3 profiles were obtained. Each CDR3 protein gets one entry after TCRdb re-called the reads with MiXCR. The sample holds around 250,000 distinct CDR3 sequences, approximately 79% seen once. By flow cytometry, patients selected for sequencing had shown an expansion of CD8+CD57+ cells. The sample holds a few counts of this clonotype. V gave up 5 bases and J gave up 7 bases, with 15 bases separating them. CDR3 length equals 13 residues. CDR1 SGDLS and CDR2 YYNGEE come from the germline V gene.

The sample was sorted CD4+, CD8+, or CD8+CD57+ T cells (not recorded which) from PBMCs. This chain uses TRBV9 with TRBJ1-2, with a weak D call TRBD1 (6 bases). The receptor was derived from a human donor with aplastic anemia. The CDR3, as DNA: TGTGCCAGCAGTGATGGGGGGGGCGGTGGCTACACCTTC. Translating gives CASSDGGGGGYTF.